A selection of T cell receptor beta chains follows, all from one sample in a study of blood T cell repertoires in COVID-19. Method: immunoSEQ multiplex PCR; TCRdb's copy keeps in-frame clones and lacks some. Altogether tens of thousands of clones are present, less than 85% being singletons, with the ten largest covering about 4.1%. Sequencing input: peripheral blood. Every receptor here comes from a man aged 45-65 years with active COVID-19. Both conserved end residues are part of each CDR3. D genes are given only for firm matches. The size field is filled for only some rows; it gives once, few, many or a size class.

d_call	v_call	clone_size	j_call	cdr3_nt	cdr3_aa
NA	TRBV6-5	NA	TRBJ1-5	TGTGCCAGCAGTTTCCAGCGGGGGACCGGGCCCCAGCATTTT	CASSFQRGTGPQHF
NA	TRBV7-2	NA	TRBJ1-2	TGTGCCAGCAGCCCGATGAGGTCGGACTTTACTAACTATGGCTACACCTTC	CASSPMRSDFTNYGYTF
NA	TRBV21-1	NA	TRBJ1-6	TGTGCCAGCAGCAAATGGAGCTCCTATAATTCACCCCTCCACTTT	CASSKWSSYNSPLHF
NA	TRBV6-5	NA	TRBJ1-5	TGTGCCAGCACCCTTAGGGGGGGTAGCAATCAGCCCCAGCATTTT	CASTLRGGSNQPQHF
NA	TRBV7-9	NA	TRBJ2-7	TGTGCCAGCAGCTTAACCCAAGGGGGCTACGAGCAGTACTTC	CASSLTQGGYEQYF
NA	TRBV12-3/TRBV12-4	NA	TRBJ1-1	TGTGCCAACTCGCGGGGGGCGGACACTGAAGCTTTCTTT	CANSRGADTEAFF
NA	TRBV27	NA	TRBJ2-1	TGTGCCAGCAGCAACTCCCTAAGCTCCTACAATGAGCAGTTCTTC	CASSNSLSSYNEQFF
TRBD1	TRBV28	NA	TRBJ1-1	TGTGCCAGCAGACCTCGGACAGGGCTTAACACTGAAGCTTTCTTT	CASRPRTGLNTEAFF
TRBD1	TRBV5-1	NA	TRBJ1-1	TGCGCCAGCAGCTTACCGGGACAGATGAACACTGAAGCTTTCTTT	CASSLPGQMNTEAFF
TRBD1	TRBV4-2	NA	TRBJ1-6	TGTGCCAGCAGCCAAGTTAGGACAGGGGGTAATAATTCACCCCTCCACTTT	CASSQVRTGGNNSPLHF
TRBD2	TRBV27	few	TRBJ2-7	TGTGCCAGCAGCCCCGGGGGGGCGTACGAGCAGTACTTC	CASSPGGAYEQYF
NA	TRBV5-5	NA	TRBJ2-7	TGTGCCAGCAGTCTGCTTGGGAGCTCCTACGAGCAGTACTTC	CASSLLGSSYEQYF
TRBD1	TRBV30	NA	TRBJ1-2	TGTGCCAGACAGGGGGAAGATGGCTACACCTTC	CARQGEDGYTF
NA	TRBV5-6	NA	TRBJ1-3	TGTGCCAGCAGCTTGGGATCCTACTCTGGAAACACCATATATTTT	CASSLGSYSGNTIYF
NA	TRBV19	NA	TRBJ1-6	TGTGCCAGTAGTATCGGGGGAGACCTCGGGTCACCCCTCCACTTT	CASSIGGDLGSPLHF
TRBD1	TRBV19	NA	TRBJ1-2	TGTGCCAGTAGTCTTCGGACAGGGGGTTCTGGCTACACCTTC	CASSLRTGGSGYTF
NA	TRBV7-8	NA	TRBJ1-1	TGTGCCAGCAGCTTCAGGCAAAACACTGAAGCTTTCTTT	CASSFRQNTEAFF
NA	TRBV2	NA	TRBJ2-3	TGTGCCAGCAGTGGTCTGGGAGTGCAGTATTTT	CASSGLGVQYF
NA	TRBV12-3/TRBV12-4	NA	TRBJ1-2	TGTGCCAGCAGTTTACACCGAGCCTATGGCTACACCTTC	CASSLHRAYGYTF
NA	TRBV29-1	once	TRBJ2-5	TGCAGCGTTGATGGGCGGGTGCAGACCCAGTACTTC	CSVDGRVQTQYF
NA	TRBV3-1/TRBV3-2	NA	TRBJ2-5	TGTGCCAGCAGCCAAGTTGCAGGGGCGGGGGCGACCCAGTACTTC	CASSQVAGAGATQYF
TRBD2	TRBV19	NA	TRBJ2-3	TGTGCCAGTAGTCACCGGGAGGCCACAGATACGCAGTATTTT	CASSHREATDTQYF
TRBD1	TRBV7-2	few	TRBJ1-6	TGTGCCAGCAGCTCCCGGGACAGATATAATTCACCCCTCCACTTT	CASSSRDRYNSPLHF
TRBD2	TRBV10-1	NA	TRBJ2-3	TGCGCCAGCAGTACTAGCGGGGGGACCACAGATACGCAGTATTTT	CASSTSGGTTDTQYF
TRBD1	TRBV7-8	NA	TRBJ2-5	TGTGCCAGCAGCCGAATCCACAGGGGGCTAGAGACCCAGTACTTC	CASSRIHRGLETQYF
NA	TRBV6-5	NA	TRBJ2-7	TGTGCCAGCAGTCCCGAGGGCCAATTCTACGAGCAGTACTTC	CASSPEGQFYEQYF
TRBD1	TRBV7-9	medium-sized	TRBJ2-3	TGTGCCAGCAGCTTATTGGCAGGGGGAAATACGCAGTATTTT	CASSLLAGGNTQYF
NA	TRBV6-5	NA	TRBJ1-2	TGTGCCAGCAGTTACGCCGGGGGTAGCTATGGCTACACCTTC	CASSYAGGSYGYTF
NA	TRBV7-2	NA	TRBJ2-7	TGTGCCAGCAGCTCCTCCCTGGGTCCGGGGTACGAGCAGTACTTC	CASSSSLGPGYEQYF
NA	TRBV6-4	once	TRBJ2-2	TGTGCCAGCAGTGAGGAGGTTTCCGGGGAGCTGTTTTTT	CASSEEVSGELFF
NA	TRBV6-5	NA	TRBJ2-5	TGTGCCAGCAGCCCGATGGGGGCAGAGACCCAGTACTTC	CASSPMGAETQYF